The 27 T cell receptor beta chains below were found in one sample sequenced in a study of OX40 agonist ivuxolimab in advanced cancers. Sequenced by immunoSEQ multiplex PCR; TCRdb stores in-frame clones only, minus some. The sample carries fewer than 70,000 clones, about nine tenths recorded once. The sample consisted of CD4+ or CD8+ T cells sorted from blood, taken in a trial of the OX40 agonist ivuxolimab. The receptor source for this set is an adult with an advanced solid tumor such as melanoma, head and neck, liver or kidney cancer.

The V call is TRBV19, the J call TRBJ2-1; the D call may be TRBD1 or TRBD2 (5 bases each). Germline CDR1 LNHDA, CDR2 SQIVND (reference sequence). This CDR3 has 13 residues. V dropped 4 bases and J dropped 6 bases, with 10 bases sitting between them. Here the CDR3 DNA reads TGTGCCAGTAGTACCGGGGACCCCAATGAGCAGTTCTTC. It codes for CASSTGDPNEQFF.

This sequence joins TRBV19 and TRBJ2-1; D is undetermined. This CDR3 contains 12 residues. Germline V lookup: CDR1 LNHDA, CDR2 SQIVND (reference sequence). Trimming took 6 bases from V and 7 from J, leaving 10 bases between them. The CDR3 DNA follows: TGTGCCAGTAGCAATACTTGGAATGAGCAGTTCTTC. Amino acid sequence: CASSNTWNEQFF. The full variable domain, its missing parts supplied by reference TRBV19 and TRBJ2-1, is DGGITQSPKYLFRKEGQNVTLSCEQNLNHDAMYWYRQDPGQGLRLIYYSQIVNDFQKGDIAEGYSVSREKKESFPLTVTSAQKNPTAFYLCASSNTWNEQFFGPGTRLTVL.

The rearrangement joins TRBV2 to TRBJ2-5; D is undetermined. Germline CDR1 SNHLY, CDR2 FYNNEI. V lost 7 bases to trimming and J lost 4 bases, with 13 bases between them. CDR3 length equals 13 residues. The CDR3 sequence: CASIWSSRETQYF. The CDR3 nucleotides read TGTGCCAGCATTTGGTCTAGTCGAGAGACCCAGTACTTC.

The chain uses TRBV5-1 and TRBJ2-7, with TRBD1 matching over 8 bases. Germline V gene lookup returns CDR1 SGHRS and CDR2 YFSETQ. The V and J ends lost 5 bases and 2 bases, in that order; junction bases with no gene match: 9. This CDR3 has 15 amino acids. The CDR3 sequence is CASRAVDRVTYEQYF. CDR3 sequence (DNA): TGCGCCAGCAGAGCCGTGGACAGGGTAACCTACGAGCAGTACTTC.

The chain combines TRBV5-4 with TRBJ2-1; 9 bases are a match to TRBD1. Germline trimming cut 0 bases from V and 5 bases from J; bases unmatched to any gene: 12. The germline V gene encodes CDR1 SGHNT and CDR2 YYREEE (reference sequence). The CDR3 runs 18 residues. This chain's CDR3 is CASSLGRDRDRAHNEQFF. The CDR3 DNA follows: TGTGCCAGCAGCTTGGGCCGAGACCGGGACAGGGCCCACAATGAGCAGTTCTTC.

This rearrangement joins TRBV6-5 to TRBJ1-1; 8 bases agree with TRBD1. The germline CDR1 and CDR2 sequences are MNHEY and SVGAGI. The CDR3 runs 15 residues. Trimming cost V 7 bases and J 0 bases; bases outside gene matches: 7. For the CDR3, the DNA is TGTGCCAGCATAGTTGGACAGGGAATGAACACTGAAGCTTTCTTT. It yields the protein CASIVGQGMNTEAFF.

This clone was counted only a few times. The rearrangement links TRBV6-5 to TRBJ1-1; TRBD1 matches 7 bases. This CDR3 is 13 amino acids long. V lost 2 bases, J lost 6 bases, and 3 bases stayed unmatched. Germline CDR1 is MNHEY and CDR2 is SVGAGI. This chain's CDR3 is CASSYQGTAEAFF. The CDR3 DNA reads as TGTGCCAGCAGTTACCAAGGGACAGCTGAAGCTTTCTTT.

The rearrangement links TRBV6-1 to TRBJ2-5, with D possibly matching TRBD1 (5 bases). Germline-derived CDR1 and CDR2 are MNHNS and SASEGT. The CDR3 runs 13 residues. The V gene lost 4 bases and the J gene lost 5 bases, with 11 bases spanning the gap. CDR3 region: CASSGQWKETQYF. The CDR3 DNA reads as TGTGCCAGCAGTGGACAGTGGAAGGAGACCCAGTACTTC.

J is TRBJ2-7 and V is TRBV10-3; D may correspond to TRBD1 or TRBD2 (5 bases each). CDR3 length equals 15 residues. V was pared by 3 bases and J by 3 bases, with 15 bases between. Per germline, CDR1 ENHRY and CDR2 SYGVKD. CDR3 sequence (DNA): TGTGCCATCAGTGAATCTCTGGGGACCATCTACGAGCAGTACTTC. Its translation is CAISESLGTIYEQYF.

The chain recombines TRBV5-8 with TRBJ1-5, with D hard to call. Germline V gives CDR1 SGHTS, CDR2 YDEGEE. Trimming stripped 0 bases from V and 7 bases from J, with 14 bases between. This CDR3 has 15 amino acids. DNA of the CDR3: TGTGCCAGCAGCTTGGGGCAGGCGGCGGGGCAGCCCCAGCATTTT. It is translated as CASSLGQAAGQPQHF.

The chain employs TRBV6-1 and TRBJ2-5, with a tentative D call TRBD2 (5 bases). The CDR3 length is 15 residues. Trimming removed 4 bases from V and 5 bases from J, with 17 bases in between. The germline V gene encodes CDR1 MNHNS and CDR2 SASEGT. CDR3 sequence: CASSASGNPRETQYF. The CDR3 DNA reads TGTGCCAGCAGTGCCAGCGGAAACCCTCGGGAGACCCAGTACTTC.

This clone was detected once. The V gene is TRBV9, the J gene TRBJ2-7, with 7 bases lining up with TRBD1. CDR1 and CDR2 from the germline V gene are SGDLS and YYNGEE. CDR3 length: 14 amino acids. V was clipped by 0 bases and J by 6 bases; unmatched bases: 6. The CDR3 loop is CASSVATGFSEQYF. The DNA of the CDR3 is TGTGCCAGCAGCGTAGCGACAGGGTTTAGCGAGCAGTACTTC. The full variable domain, completed using reference TRBV9 and TRBJ2-7, is DSGVTQTPKHLITATGQRVTLRCSPRSGDLSVYWYQQSLDQGLQFLIQYYNGEERAKGNILERFSAQQFPDLHSELNLSSLELGDSALYFCASSVATGFSEQYFGPGTRLTVT.

The chain couples TRBV6-6 to TRBJ1-5; unclear D gene. This CDR3 is 14 amino acids long. Germline values: CDR1 MNHNY, CDR2 SVGAGI (reference sequence). With 5 bases removed from V and 11 bases from J, the gap between germline ends came to 19 bases. CDR3 sequence (DNA): TGTGCCAGCAGTCGATCCCCCCTTTCTTTTTCCCAGCATTTT. It translates to CASSRSPLSFSQHF.

The rearrangement links TRBV5-1 to TRBJ1-4, with D maybe TRBD1 (6 bases). CDR3 size: 15 residues. The V gene's germline CDR1 is SGHRS and CDR2 YFSETQ. Trimming stripped 2 bases from V and 5 bases from J, with 13 bases between. CDR3 in DNA: TGCGCCAGCAGCTTAACAGGGACCTCAAATGAAAAACTGTTTTTT. It encodes CASSLTGTSNEKLFF.

This sequence joins TRBV28 and TRBJ1-1, with a tentative D call TRBD1 (5 bases). This CDR3 has 12 amino acids. In germline, CDR1 is MDHEN, CDR2 SYDVKM. V lost 6 bases and J lost 7, with 12 bases in between. CDR3 sequence reads: CASSYRQNEAFF. For the CDR3, the DNA is TGTGCCAGCAGCTATAGACAGAATGAAGCTTTCTTT.

This chain connects TRBV7-6 to TRBJ2-6; D possibly matches TRBD1 or TRBD2 (6 bases each). The CDR3 is 16 amino acids. The V gene lost 1 base and the J gene lost 3 bases, with 10 bases spanning the gap. Germline-derived CDR1 and CDR2 are SGHVS and FNYEAQ. The CDR3 loop reads CASSLGGGFGANVLTF. In DNA, the CDR3 is TGTGCCAGCAGCTTAGGAGGGGGGTTTGGGGCCAACGTCCTGACTTTC. The whole variable domain, remainder taken from reference TRBV7-6 and TRBJ2-6, is GAGVSQSPRYKVTKRGQDVALRCDPISGHVSLYWYRQALGQGPEFLTYFNYEAQQDKSGLPNDRFSAERPEGSISTLTIQRTEQRDSAMYRCASSLGGGFGANVLTFGAGSRLTVL.

The gene calls are TRBV7-9 and TRBJ2-3; D is unresolved. This CDR3 is built from 11 residues. The V and J ends lost 3 bases and 8 bases respectively, with 6 bases between them. The germline V gene encodes CDR1 SEHNR and CDR2 FQNEAQ (reference sequence). CDR3 residues: CASSFGGTQYF. CDR3 coding DNA: TGTGCCAGCAGCTTTGGCGGTACGCAGTATTTT.

The DNA of the CDR3 is TGTGCCAGCAGCTTGGTAGGCAGGGAGGGTGGCGAGCAGTACTTC. Residues: CASSLVGREGGEQYF. The rearrangement uses TRBV5-4 and TRBJ2-7; 7 bases line up with TRBD2. V dropped 0 bases and J dropped 6; count of bases not matched to a gene: 9. CDR3 length equals 15 residues. Germline V gene data show CDR1 as SGHNT and CDR2 as YYREEE (reference sequence).

This rearrangement joins TRBV6-6 to TRBJ1-2; D call uncertain. The V gene lost 0 bases and the J gene lost 8 bases, with 16 bases spanning the gap. The CDR3 contains 15 residues. Germline CDR1 MNHNY, CDR2 SVGAGI (reference sequence). CDR3 nucleotides: TGTGCCAGCAGTTACTCTTTGTGGGGTCTGGAGGGCTACACCTTC. Amino acid sequence: CASSYSLWGLEGYTF.

The chain couples TRBV28 to TRBJ2-2; 9 positions agree with TRBD1. The CDR3 extends over 14 amino acids. Germline loops: CDR1 MDHEN, CDR2 SYDVKM. J gave up 7 bases and V 5 bases, and 5 bases lay outside the gene matches. This CDR3 reads CASSATGGSGELFF. The CDR3 bases are TGTGCCAGCAGTGCGACAGGGGGAAGCGGGGAGCTGTTTTTT.

This clone was counted a single time. The chain recombines TRBV7-6 with TRBJ2-1; 11 positions agree with TRBD1. J gave up 6 bases and V 1 base, and 2 bases lay outside the gene matches. Germline V gene lookup returns CDR1 SGHVS and CDR2 FNYEAQ. This CDR3 region has 15 residues. The CDR3 is CASSLGGTGGNEQFF. In nucleotides, the CDR3 is TGTGCCAGCAGCTTAGGTGGGACAGGGGGCAATGAGCAGTTCTTC. The complete variable domain, with remaining parts taken from reference TRBV7-6 and TRBJ2-1, reads GAGVSQSPRYKVTKRGQDVALRCDPISGHVSLYWYRQALGQGPEFLTYFNYEAQQDKSGLPNDRFSAERPEGSISTLTIQRTEQRDSAMYRCASSLGGTGGNEQFFGPGTRLTVL.

This chain links TRBV2 with TRBJ1-5; D unresolved. The V and J ends lost 5 bases and 0 bases respectively, with 8 bases between them. The CDR3 has 14 residues. Germline V lookup: CDR1 SNHLY, CDR2 FYNNEI. CDR3 residues: CASSSEYSNQPQHF. DNA for the CDR3: TGTGCCAGCAGTTCAGAGTATAGCAATCAGCCCCAGCATTTT.

The chain combines TRBV5-1 with TRBJ2-7, with 8 bases aligning to TRBD2. The J segment lost 4 bases and the V segment lost 0 bases, leaving 3 bases of the junction unmatched. The CDR3 covers 14 residues. Germline V gene sequence: CDR1 SGHRS, CDR2 YFSETQ. The CDR3 here is CASSLAGGGYEQYF. CDR3 DNA sequence: TGCGCCAGCAGCTTGGCGGGAGGGGGGTACGAGCAGTACTTC.

The chain employs TRBV4-1 and TRBJ2-6; maybe TRBD2 (5 bases). Germline assignment: CDR1 MGHRA and CDR2 YSYEKL. Deletions cut 3 bases from V and 2 bases from J, with 8 bases between. The CDR3 consists of 15 residues. CDR3 sequence: CASSHQLAGANVLTF. CDR3 coding DNA: TGCGCCAGCAGCCACCAACTAGCTGGGGCCAACGTCCTGACTTTC.

This chain uses TRBV28 with TRBJ2-3; D unresolved. Germline V lookup: CDR1 MDHEN, CDR2 SYDVKM. Trimming pared 4 bases from V and 4 bases from J, leaving 6 bases between. The CDR3 is 12 residues long. In nucleotides, the CDR3 is TGTGCCAGCAGTTCTGGGTCAGATACGCAGTATTTT. Amino acids: CASSSGSDTQYF.

J is TRBJ1-2 and V is TRBV28; a possible D gene is TRBD1 (6 bases). The V gene lost 0 bases and the J gene lost 5 bases, with 16 bases spanning the gap. The CDR3 runs to 16 residues. CDR1 is MDHEN, CDR2 SYDVKM, per germline. CDR3 region: CASSLWGDKRGYGYTF. Here the CDR3 DNA reads TGTGCCAGCAGTTTATGGGGGGACAAGAGGGGGTATGGCTACACCTTC.

CDR3 region: CASSPTATNEKLFF. CDR3 DNA: TGTGCCAGCAGCCCAACTGCAACTAATGAAAAACTGTTTTTT. This chain uses TRBV7-8 with TRBJ1-4; D is undetermined. Germline loops: CDR1 SGHVS, CDR2 FQNEAQ. CDR3 length equals 14 residues. V lost 5 bases and J 0 bases, leaving 7 bases between the germline ends. The whole variable domain, remainder taken from reference TRBV7-8 and TRBJ1-4, is GAGVSQSPRYKVAKRGQDVALRCDPISGHVSLFWYQQALGQGPEFLTYFQNEAQLDKSGLPSDRFFAERPEGSVSTLKIQRTQQEDSAVYLCASSPTATNEKLFFGSGTQLSVL.